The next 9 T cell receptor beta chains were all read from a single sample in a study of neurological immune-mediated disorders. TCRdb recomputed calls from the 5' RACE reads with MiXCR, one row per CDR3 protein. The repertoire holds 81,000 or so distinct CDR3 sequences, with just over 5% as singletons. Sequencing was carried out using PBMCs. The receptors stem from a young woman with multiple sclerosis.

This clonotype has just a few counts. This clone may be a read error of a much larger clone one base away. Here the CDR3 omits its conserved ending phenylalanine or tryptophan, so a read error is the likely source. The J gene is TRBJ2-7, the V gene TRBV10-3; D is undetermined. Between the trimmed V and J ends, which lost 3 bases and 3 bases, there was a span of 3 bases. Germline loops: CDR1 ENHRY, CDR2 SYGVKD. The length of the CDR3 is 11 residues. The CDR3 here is CAISDNYEQYI. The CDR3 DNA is TGTGCCATCAGTGACAACTACGAGCAGTACATC.

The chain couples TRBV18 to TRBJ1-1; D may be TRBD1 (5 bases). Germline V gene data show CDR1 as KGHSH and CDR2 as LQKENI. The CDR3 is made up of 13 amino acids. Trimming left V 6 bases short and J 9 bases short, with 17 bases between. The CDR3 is CASSRGQATQAFF. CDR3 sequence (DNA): TGTGCCAGCTCCCGGGGCCAAGCCACCCAAGCTTTCTTT.

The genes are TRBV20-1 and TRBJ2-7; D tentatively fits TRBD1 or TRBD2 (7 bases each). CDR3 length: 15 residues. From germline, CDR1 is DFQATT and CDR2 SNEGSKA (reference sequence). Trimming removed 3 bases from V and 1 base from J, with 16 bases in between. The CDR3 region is CSARPDREGSYEQYF. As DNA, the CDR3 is TGCAGTGCTAGGCCCGACAGGGAGGGGTCCTACGAGCAGTACTTC.

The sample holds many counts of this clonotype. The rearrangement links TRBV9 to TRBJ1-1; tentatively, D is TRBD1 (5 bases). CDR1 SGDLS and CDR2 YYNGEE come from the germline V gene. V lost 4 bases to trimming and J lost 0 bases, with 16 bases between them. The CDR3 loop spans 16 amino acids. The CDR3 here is CASSPLGGSMNTEAFF. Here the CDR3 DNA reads TGTGCCAGCAGCCCCCTGGGGGGGTCCATGAACACTGAAGCTTTCTTT.

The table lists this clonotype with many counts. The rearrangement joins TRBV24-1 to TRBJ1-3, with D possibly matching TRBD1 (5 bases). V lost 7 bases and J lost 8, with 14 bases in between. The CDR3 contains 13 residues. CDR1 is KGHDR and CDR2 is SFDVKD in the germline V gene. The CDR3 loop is CATSPQDEDTIYF. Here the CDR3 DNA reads TGTGCCACCAGCCCACAGGATGAGGACACCATATATTTT.

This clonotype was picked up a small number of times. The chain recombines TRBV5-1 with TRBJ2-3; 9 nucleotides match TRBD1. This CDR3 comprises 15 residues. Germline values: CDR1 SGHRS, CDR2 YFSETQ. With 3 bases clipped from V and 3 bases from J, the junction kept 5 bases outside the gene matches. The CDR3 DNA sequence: TGCGCCAGCAGCTCGGGACAGGGACAGACAGATACGCAGTATTTT. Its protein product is CASSSGQGQTDTQYF. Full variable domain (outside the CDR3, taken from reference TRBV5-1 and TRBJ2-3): KAGVTQTPRYLIKTRGQQVTLSCSPISGHRSVSWYQQTPGQGLQFLFEYFSETQRNKGNFPGRFSGRQFSNSRSEMNVSTLELGDSALYLCASSSGQGQTDTQYFGPGTRLTVL.

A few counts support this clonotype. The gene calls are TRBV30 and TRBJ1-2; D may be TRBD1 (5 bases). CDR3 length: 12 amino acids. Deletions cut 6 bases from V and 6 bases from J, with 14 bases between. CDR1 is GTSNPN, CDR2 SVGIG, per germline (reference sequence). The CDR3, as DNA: TGTGCCTGCCAAGGGGCAGGGAATGGCTACACCTTC. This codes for CACQGAGNGYTF.

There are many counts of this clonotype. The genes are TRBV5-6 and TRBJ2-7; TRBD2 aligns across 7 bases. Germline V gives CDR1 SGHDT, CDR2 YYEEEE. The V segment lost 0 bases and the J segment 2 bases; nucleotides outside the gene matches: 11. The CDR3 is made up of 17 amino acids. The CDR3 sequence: CASSLGEGAAIAYEQYF. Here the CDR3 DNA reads TGTGCCAGCAGCTTGGGGGAGGGAGCGGCTATAGCCTACGAGCAGTACTTC.

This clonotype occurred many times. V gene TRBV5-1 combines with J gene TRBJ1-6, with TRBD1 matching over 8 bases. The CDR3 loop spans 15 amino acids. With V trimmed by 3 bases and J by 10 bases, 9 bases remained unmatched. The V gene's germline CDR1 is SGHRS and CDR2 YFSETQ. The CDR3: CASSSAGQGGSPLHF. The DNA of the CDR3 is TGCGCCAGCAGCTCTGCAGGACAGGGAGGGTCACCCCTCCACTTT. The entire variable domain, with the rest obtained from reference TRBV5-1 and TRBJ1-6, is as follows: KAGVTQTPRYLIKTRGQQVTLSCSPISGHRSVSWYQQTPGQGLQFLFEYFSETQRNKGNFPGRFSGRQFSNSRSEMNVSTLELGDSALYLCASSSAGQGGSPLHFGNGTRLTVT.